The TCR beta chain under discussion was sequenced for a study of blood T cell repertoires in COVID-19. J lost 8 bases, V lost 4 bases, and 7 bases had no gene match. From germline, CDR1 is SGHRS and CDR2 YFSETQ. The CDR3 loop spans 13 amino acids. Per the original methods: Nucleated cell number was recorded as an estimate derived from reference gene primer amplification. Using immunoSEQ multiplex PCR, the repertoire was profiled, and TCRdb retains in-frame clones only, with some absent. V, J and clone size are taken as reported in that table, and D and trimming were inferred from the DNA itself. The sample includes about 300,000 clones, about 91% of them seen just once. While infection was still active, Seattle patients were enrolled and then followed longitudinally. This clone was detected only a few times.

The sequencing sample was made of peripheral blood. This clonotype was obtained from a woman in her thirties with COVID-19, enrolled during active disease. The chain uses TRBV5-1 and TRBJ1-2; 8 bases are shared with TRBD1. Here the CDR3 reads CASSATGEWGYTF. DNA for the CDR3: TGCGCCAGCAGCGCGACAGGGGAGTGGGGCTACACCTTC.